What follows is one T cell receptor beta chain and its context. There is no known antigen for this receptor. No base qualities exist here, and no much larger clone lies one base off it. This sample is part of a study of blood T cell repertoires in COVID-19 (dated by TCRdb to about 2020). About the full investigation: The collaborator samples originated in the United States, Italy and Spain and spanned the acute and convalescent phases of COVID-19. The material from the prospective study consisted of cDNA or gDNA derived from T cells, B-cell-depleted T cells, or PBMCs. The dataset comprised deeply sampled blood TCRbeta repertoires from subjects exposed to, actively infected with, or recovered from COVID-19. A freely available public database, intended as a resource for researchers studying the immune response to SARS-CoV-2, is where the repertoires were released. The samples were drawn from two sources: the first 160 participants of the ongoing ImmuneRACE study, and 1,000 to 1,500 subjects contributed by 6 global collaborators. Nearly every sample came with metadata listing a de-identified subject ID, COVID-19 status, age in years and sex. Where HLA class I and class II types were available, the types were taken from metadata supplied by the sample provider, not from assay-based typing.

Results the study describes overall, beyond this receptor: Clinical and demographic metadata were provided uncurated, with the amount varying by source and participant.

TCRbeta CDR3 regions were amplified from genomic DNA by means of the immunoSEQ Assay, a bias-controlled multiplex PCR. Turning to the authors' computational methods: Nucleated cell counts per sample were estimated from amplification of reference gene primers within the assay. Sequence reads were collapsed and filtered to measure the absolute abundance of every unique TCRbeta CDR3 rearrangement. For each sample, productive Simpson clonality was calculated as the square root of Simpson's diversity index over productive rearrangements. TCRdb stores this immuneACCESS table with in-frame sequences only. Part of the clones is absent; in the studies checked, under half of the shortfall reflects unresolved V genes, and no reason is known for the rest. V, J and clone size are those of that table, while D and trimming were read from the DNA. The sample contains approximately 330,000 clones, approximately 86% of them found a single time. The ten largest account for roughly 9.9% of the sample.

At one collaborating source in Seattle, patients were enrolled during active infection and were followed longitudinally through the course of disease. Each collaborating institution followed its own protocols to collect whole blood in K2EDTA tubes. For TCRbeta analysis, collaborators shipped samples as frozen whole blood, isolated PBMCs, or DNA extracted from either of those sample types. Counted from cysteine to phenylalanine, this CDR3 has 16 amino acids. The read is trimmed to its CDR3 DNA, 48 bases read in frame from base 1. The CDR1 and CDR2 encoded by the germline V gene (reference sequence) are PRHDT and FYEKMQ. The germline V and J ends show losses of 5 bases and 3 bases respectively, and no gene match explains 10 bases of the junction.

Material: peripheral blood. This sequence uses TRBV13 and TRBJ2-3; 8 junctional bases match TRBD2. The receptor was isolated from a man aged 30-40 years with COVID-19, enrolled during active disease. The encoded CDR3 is CASSPQREIETDTQYF. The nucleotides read TGTGCCAGCAGCCCCCAGCGGGAGATAGAAACAGATACGCAGTATTTT.